This T cell receptor beta chain was captured in a study of blood T cell repertoires in COVID-19. Study details: Both acute and convalescent COVID-19 samples were obtained from the United States, Italy and Spain. The cDNA or gDNA used as material had been derived from T cells, B-cell-depleted T cells, or PBMCs.

The assay was immunoSEQ multiplex PCR, and TCRdb's table has in-frame clones only and misses some. The sample lists about 300,000 clones, over 85% occurring once. The germline gives CDR1 SGHKS, CDR2 YYEKEE (reference sequence). V lost 4 bases to trimming and J lost 0 bases, with 12 bases between them. CDR3 length: 15 amino acids. The specimen was peripheral blood. The TCR originated in a woman aged 25 to 45 with COVID-19, enrolled during active disease. The rearrangement uses TRBV5-5 and TRBJ2-3, with D possibly matching TRBD1 (5 bases). The CDR3 reads CASSRQHPSTDTQYF. CDR3 DNA sequence: TGTGCCAGCAGCCGACAGCACCCTAGCACAGATACGCAGTATTTT. Full variable domain (missing parts from reference TRBV5-5 and TRBJ2-3): DAGVTQSPTHLIKTRGQQVTLRCSPISGHKSVSWYQQVLGQGPQFIFQYYEKEERGRGNFPDRFSARQFPNYSSELNVNALLLGDSALYLCASSRQHPSTDTQYFGPGTRLTVL.